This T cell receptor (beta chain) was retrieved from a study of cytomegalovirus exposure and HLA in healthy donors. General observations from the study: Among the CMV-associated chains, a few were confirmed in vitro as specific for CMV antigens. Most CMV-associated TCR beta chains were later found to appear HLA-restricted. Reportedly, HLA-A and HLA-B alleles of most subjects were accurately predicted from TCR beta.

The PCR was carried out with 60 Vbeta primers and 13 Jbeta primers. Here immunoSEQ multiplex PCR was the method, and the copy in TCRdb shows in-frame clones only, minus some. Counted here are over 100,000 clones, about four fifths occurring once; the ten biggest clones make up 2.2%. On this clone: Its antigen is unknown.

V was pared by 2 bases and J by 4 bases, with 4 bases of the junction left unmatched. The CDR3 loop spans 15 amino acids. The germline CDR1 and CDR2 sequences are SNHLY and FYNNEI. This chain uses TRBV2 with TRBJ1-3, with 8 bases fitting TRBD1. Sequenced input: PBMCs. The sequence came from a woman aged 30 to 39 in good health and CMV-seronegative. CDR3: CASSEYRGFGNTIYF. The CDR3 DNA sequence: TGTGCCAGCAGTGAATACAGGGGGTTCGGAAACACCATATATTTT.